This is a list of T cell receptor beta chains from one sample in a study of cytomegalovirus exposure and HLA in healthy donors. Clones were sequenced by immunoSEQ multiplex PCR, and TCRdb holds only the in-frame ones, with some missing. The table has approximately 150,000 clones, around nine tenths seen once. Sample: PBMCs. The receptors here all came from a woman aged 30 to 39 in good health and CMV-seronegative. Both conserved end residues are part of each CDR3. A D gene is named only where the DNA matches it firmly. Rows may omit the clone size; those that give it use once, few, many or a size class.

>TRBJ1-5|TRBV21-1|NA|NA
TGTGCCAGCAGCAAGCACCCCCGGGACAGCTCTAGCAATCAGCCCCAGCATTTT
CASSKHPRDSSSNQPQHF
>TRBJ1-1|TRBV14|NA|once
TGTGCCAGCAGCCAAGATCGGGGGGGCTGGGACACTGAAGCTTTCTTT
CASSQDRGGWDTEAFF
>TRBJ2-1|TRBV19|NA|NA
TGTGCCAGTAGTATGCACAGAATCCTACGCTACAATGAGCAGTTCTTC
CASSMHRILRYNEQFF
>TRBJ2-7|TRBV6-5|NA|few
TGTGCCAGCAGTTCCACTTACGAGCAGTACTTC
CASSSTYEQYF
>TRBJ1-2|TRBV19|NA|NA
TGTGCCAGTAAGCCGGAGGGGATGGCTGGCTACACCTTC
CASKPEGMAGYTF
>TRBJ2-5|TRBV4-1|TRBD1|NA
TGCGCCAGCAGCCAACCCGTTGGGACAGGGGCAGAGACCCAGTACTTC
CASSQPVGTGAETQYF
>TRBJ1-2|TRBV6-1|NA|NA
TGTGCCAGCAGTGTGGTTCCAGACTATGGCTACACCTTC
CASSVVPDYGYTF
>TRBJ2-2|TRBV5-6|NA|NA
TGTGCCAGCAGCTTGTCAGGCCCCGGGGAGCTGTTTTTT
CASSLSGPGELFF
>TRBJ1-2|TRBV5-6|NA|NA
TGTGCCAGCAGCTTTTGGGGCGGAGCTATGGACTACACCTTC
CASSFWGGAMDYTF
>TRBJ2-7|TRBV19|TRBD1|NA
TGTGCCAGTAGTGCCCGGGACAGGCTGCCTGGCGAGCAGTACTTC
CASSARDRLPGEQYF
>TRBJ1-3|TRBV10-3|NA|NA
TGTGCCATCAGATTAAGAAACACCATATATTTT
CAIRLRNTIYF
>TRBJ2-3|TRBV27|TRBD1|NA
TGTGCCAGCAGTCTCACAGGGGGAACAGATACGCAGTATTTT
CASSLTGGTDTQYF
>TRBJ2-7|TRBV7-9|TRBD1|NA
TGTGCCAGCACCATAGCAAGTACAGGGGATGAGCAGTACTTC
CASTIASTGDEQYF
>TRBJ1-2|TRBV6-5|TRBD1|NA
TGTGCCAGCAGGGACAGGGGCTATGGCTACACCTTC
CASRDRGYGYTF
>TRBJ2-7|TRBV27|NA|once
TGTGCCAGCAGCCGGGACTCATCCCAGGGGGGCGAGCAGTACTTC
CASSRDSSQGGEQYF
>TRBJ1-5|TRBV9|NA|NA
TGTGCCAGCAGCGTAGGCACAGGGCACAATCAGCCCCAGCATTTT
CASSVGTGHNQPQHF
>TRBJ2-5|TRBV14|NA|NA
TGTGCCAGCAGCCTCCAGGGGGAGACCCAGTACTTC
CASSLQGETQYF
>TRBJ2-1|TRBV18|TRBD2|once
TGTGCCAGCTCCCCCACCGGGACTATCGTCCATGAGCAGTTCTTC
CASSPTGTIVHEQFF
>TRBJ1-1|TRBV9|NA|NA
TGTGCCAGCAGCGCTACGGGAGGCCACTCCGAGGGAGCTTTCTTT
CASSATGGHSEGAFF
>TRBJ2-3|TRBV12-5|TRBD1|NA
TGTGCTAGTGGTTCCCGGACAGGGGGCGTAGATACGCAGTATTTT
CASGSRTGGVDTQYF
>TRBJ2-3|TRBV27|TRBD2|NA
TGTGCCAGCAGTTTGACAAGCGGGGGGGTGGATACGCAGTATTTT
CASSLTSGGVDTQYF
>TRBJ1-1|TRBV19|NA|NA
TGTGCCAGTAGTATAGTAATGGAGATGAACACTGAAGCTTTCTTT
CASSIVMEMNTEAFF
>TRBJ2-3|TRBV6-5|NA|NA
TGTGCCAGCAGTCCCTCCCAGCGGGGCACAGATACGCAGTATTTT
CASSPSQRGTDTQYF
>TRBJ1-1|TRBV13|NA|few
TGTGCCAGCAGCTTAGCAAGTCCGGGGAACACTGAAGCTTTCTTT
CASSLASPGNTEAFF
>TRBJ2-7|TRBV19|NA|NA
TGTGCCAGTAGGTCGTTGCCAGGAAACTCCTACGAGCAGTACTTC
CASRSLPGNSYEQYF
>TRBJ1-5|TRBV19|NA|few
TGTGCCAGTAGCATCGACAGGCTCGATCAGCCCCAGCATTTT
CASSIDRLDQPQHF
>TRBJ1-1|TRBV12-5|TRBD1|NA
TGTGCTAGTGGTTTGCCAACCATGACAGGGGTCGACACTGAAGCTTTCTTT
CASGLPTMTGVDTEAFF
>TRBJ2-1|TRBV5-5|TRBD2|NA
TGTGCCAGCAGCGCTAGGACTAGCGGGGCGTACAATGAGCAGTTCTTC
CASSARTSGAYNEQFF